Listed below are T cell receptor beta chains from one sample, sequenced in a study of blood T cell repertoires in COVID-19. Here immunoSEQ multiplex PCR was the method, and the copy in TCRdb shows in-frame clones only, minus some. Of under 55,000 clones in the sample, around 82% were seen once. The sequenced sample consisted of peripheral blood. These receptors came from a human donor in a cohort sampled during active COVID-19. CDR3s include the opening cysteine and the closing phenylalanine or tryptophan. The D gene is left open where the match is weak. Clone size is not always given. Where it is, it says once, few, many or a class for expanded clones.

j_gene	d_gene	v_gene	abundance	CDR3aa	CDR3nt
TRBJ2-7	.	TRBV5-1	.	CASSQGAENYEQYF	TGCGCCAGCAGCCAAGGAGCGGAGAACTACGAGCAGTACTTC
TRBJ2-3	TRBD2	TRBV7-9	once	CASSLGRSGVYTDTQYF	TGTGCCAGCAGCTTAGGTCGTAGCGGGGTGTACACAGATACGCAGTATTTT
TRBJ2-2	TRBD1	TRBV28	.	CASRLGAGGNTGELFF	TGTGCCAGCAGACTGGGTGCAGGGGGAAACACCGGGGAGCTGTTTTTT
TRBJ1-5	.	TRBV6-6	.	CASSATTGLSNQPQHF	TGTGCCAGCAGTGCGACCACAGGGCTTAGCAATCAGCCCCAGCATTTT
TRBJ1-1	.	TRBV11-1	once	CASSPRTRNTEAFF	TGTGCCAGCAGCCCGAGGACAAGGAACACTGAAGCTTTCTTT
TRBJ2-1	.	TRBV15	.	CATSRGGSQTNEQFF	TGTGCCACCAGCAGAGGAGGTAGCCAAACTAATGAGCAGTTCTTC
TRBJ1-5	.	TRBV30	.	CAFSHEGNQPQHF	TGTGCCTTTTCTCACGAGGGCAATCAGCCCCAGCATTTT
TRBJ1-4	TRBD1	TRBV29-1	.	CSVVVVGTGVTNEKLFF	TGCAGCGTTGTCGTCGTCGGGACAGGTGTAACTAATGAAAAACTGTTTTTT
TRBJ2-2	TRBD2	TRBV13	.	CASSPELAANTGELFF	TGTGCCAGCAGCCCGGAACTAGCGGCGAACACCGGGGAGCTGTTTTTT
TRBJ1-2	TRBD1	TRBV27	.	CASSRTGTDYGYTF	TGTGCCAGCAGTAGAACCGGGACAGATTATGGCTACACCTTC
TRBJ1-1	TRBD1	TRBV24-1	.	CATSDPRDRADPGPEAFF	TGTGCCACCAGTGACCCCCGGGACAGGGCCGACCCGGGGCCTGAAGCTTTCTTT
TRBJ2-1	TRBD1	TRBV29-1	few	CSVRDRGTYNEQFF	TGCAGCGTACGGGACAGGGGTACCTACAATGAGCAGTTCTTC
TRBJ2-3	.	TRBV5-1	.	CASSLARLERKYF	TGCGCCAGCAGCTTGGCGCGGCTAGAAAGGAAGTATTTT
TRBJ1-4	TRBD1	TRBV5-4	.	CASGGRGGEKLFF	TGTGCCAGCGGAGGACGAGGGGGCGAAAAACTGTTTTTT
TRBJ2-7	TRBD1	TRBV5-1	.	CASSTTGDEQYF	TGCGCCAGCAGCACAACAGGGGACGAGCAGTACTTC
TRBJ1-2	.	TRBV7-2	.	CASSSSGGRIHGYTF	TGTGCCAGCAGCAGCAGTGGCGGGAGAATTCATGGCTACACCTTC
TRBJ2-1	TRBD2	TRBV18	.	CASSPPLGVSSGRVRYEQFF	TGTGCCAGCTCACCCCCCCTTGGGGTCTCTAGCGGGAGAGTTCGGTATGAGCAGTTCTTC
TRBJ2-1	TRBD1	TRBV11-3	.	CASSLDGRGTGLDEQFF	TGTGCCAGCAGCTTAGATGGCCGGGGGACAGGGTTGGATGAGCAGTTCTTC
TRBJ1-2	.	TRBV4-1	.	CASSQDYRELYGYTF	TGCGCCAGCAGCCAAGATTACAGAGAGCTCTATGGCTACACCTTC
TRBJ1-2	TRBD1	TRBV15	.	CATSWDRDSYGYTF	TGTGCCACCAGCTGGGACAGGGATTCCTATGGCTACACCTTC
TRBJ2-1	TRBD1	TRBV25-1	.	CASNNRGRGYSNEQFF	TGTGCCAGCAATAACAGGGGAAGAGGGTACAGCAATGAGCAGTTCTTC
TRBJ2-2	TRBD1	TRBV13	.	CASTDRLNTGELFF	TGTGCCAGCACGGACAGGCTGAACACCGGGGAGCTGTTTTTT
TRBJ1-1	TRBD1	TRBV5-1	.	CASSTLRGQETEAFF	TGCGCCAGCAGCACACTCAGGGGGCAAGAGACTGAAGCTTTCTTT
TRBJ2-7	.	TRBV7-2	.	CASSRTGYEQYF	TGTGCCAGCAGCAGAACAGGGTACGAGCAGTACTTC
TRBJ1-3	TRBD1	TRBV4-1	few	CASSHRWTGPNVNSGNTIYF	TGCGCCAGCAGCCATCGGTGGACAGGGCCAAATGTCAACTCTGGAAACACCATATATTTT
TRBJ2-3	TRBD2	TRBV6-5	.	CASSRRGFGTDTQYF	TGTGCCAGCAGTCGGCGGGGGTTCGGTACAGATACGCAGTATTTT
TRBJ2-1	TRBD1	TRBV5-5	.	CASSLLHSTGNPVAQFF	TGTGCCAGCAGCTTGCTCCATTCGACAGGGAACCCAGTCGCGCAGTTCTTC
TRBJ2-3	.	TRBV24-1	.	CATSMRATDTQYF	TGTGCCACCAGTATGCGGGCCACAGATACGCAGTATTTT
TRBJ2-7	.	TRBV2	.	CASNGAGKEEYF	TGTGCCAGCAATGGGGCAGGCAAAGAGGAGTACTTC
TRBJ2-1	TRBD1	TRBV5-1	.	CASSWLLRGQGLNEQFF	TGCGCCAGCAGCTGGCTACTTCGTGGACAGGGGTTAAATGAGCAGTTCTTC
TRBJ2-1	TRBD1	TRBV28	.	CASSMGTGTYNEQFF	TGTGCCAGCAGTATGGGGACAGGGACCTACAATGAGCAGTTCTTC
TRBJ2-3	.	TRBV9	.	CASSDSAGDTQYF	TGTGCCAGCAGCGACTCCGCCGGAGATACGCAGTATTTT
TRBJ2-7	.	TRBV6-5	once	CATSGLKAPYEQYF	TGTGCCACCTCAGGGCTTAAGGCACCCTACGAGCAGTACTTC
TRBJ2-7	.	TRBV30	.	CAWSSSGYEQYF	TGTGCCTGGAGTAGTAGCGGCTACGAGCAGTACTTC
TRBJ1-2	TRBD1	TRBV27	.	CASSFRDRGLYGYTF	TGTGCCAGCAGTTTCCGGGACAGGGGGCTATATGGCTACACCTTC
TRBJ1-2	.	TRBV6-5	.	CASRPDRGYGYTF	TGTGCCAGCAGACCCGACAGAGGTTACGGCTACACCTTC
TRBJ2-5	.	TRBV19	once	CASSIDLQAGTQYF	TGTGCCAGTAGTATAGATTTACAGGCCGGGACCCAGTACTTC
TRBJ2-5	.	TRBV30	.	CAWSDGSETQYF	TGTGCCTGGAGTGACGGTTCCGAGACCCAGTACTTC
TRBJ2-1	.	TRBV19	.	CASSTVQGGLNEQFF	TGTGCCAGTAGTACGGTTCAGGGAGGTCTCAATGAGCAGTTCTTC
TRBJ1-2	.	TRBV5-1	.	CASSLDSINYGYTF	TGCGCCAGCAGCTTGGACAGCATTAACTATGGCTACACCTTC
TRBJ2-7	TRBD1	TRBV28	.	CASSSTGTGAYEQYF	TGTGCCAGCAGTTCGACCGGGACAGGGGCCTACGAGCAGTACTTC
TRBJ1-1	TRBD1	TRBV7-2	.	CASRRTGERGAFF	TGTGCCAGCAGGCGGACAGGGGAAAGAGGAGCTTTCTTT
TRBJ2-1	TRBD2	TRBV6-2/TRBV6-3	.	CASSTTSGNSYNEQFF	TGTGCCAGCAGCACGACAAGCGGGAACTCCTACAATGAGCAGTTCTTC
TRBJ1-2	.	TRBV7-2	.	CASSLQGSPYGYTF	TGTGCCAGCAGCTTACAGGGTTCCCCATATGGCTACACCTTC
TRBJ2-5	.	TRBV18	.	CASSRVTSPQETQYF	TGTGCCAGCTCACGCGTGACTAGTCCTCAAGAGACCCAGTACTTC
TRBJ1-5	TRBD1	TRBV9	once	CASSVVGWDREDSNQPQHF	TGTGCCAGCAGCGTAGTAGGTTGGGACAGAGAGGATAGCAATCAGCCCCAGCATTTT
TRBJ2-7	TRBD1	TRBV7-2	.	CASSLSGTGSYEQYF	TGTGCCAGCAGCCTCTCCGGGACAGGGTCCTACGAGCAGTACTTC
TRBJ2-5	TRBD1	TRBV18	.	CASSATGEETQYF	TGTGCCAGCTCCGCGACAGGGGAAGAGACCCAGTACTTC
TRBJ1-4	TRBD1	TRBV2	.	CASRNTGTGLGTNEKLFF	TGTGCCAGCAGAAACACCGGGACAGGGCTAGGGACTAATGAAAAACTGTTTTTT
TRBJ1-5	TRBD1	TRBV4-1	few	CASSQGIRDRVHQPQHF	TGCGCCAGCAGCCAAGGGATTAGGGACAGGGTACATCAGCCCCAGCATTTT